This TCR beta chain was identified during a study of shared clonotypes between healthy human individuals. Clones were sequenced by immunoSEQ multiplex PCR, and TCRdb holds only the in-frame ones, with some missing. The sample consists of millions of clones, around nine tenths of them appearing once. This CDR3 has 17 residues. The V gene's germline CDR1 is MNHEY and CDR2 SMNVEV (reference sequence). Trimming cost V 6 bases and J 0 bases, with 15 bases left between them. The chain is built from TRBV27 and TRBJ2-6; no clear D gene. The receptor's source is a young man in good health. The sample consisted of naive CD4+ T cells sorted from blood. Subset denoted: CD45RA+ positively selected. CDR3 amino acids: CASSLTAPASGANVLTF. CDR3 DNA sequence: TGTGCCAGCAGCCTTACAGCTCCCGCCTCTGGGGCCAACGTCCTGACTTTC.